This TCR beta chain appears in the sequencing data of a study of blood T cells in healthy people across ages. CDR3 length: 14 residues. Germline values: CDR1 WSHSY, CDR2 SAAADI. Trimming took off 0 bases at V and 2 bases at J, with 5 bases between the two ends. Through a sample-barcoded 5' primer and a J-beta primer mix, a second PCR was run for roughly 7 to 11 cycles. Each cDNA molecule received a tag from a template-switch adaptor that had 12 random nucleotides. TCRdb independently ran MiXCR on the 5' RACE reads; one entry per CDR3 protein. Of about 640,000 distinct CDR3 sequences in the sample, about 54% are singletons; the top ten hold 30% to 45%. In the case of this clonotype: Its target is not known.

Total RNA, at least 5 micrograms per sample, came from PBMCs. Study-level points and caveats: PBMCs left unsorted prevented a conclusive naive versus antigen-experienced comparison.

The TCR comes from a man in his 60s in good health. The rearrangement links TRBV10-2 to TRBJ2-1, with a weak D call TRBD1 (5 bases). The source material was blood. CDR3 loop: CASSESGPYNEQFF. CDR3 nucleotides: TGCGCCAGCAGTGAGTCGGGGCCCTACAATGAGCAGTTCTTC.